Listed below are T cell receptor beta chains from one sample, sequenced in a study of CD8+CD57+ T cells in acquired aplastic anemia. TCRdb independently ran MiXCR on the reads; one entry per CDR3 protein. The data contain 160,000 or so distinct CDR3 sequences, 71% of them singletons. Specimen: sorted CD4+, CD8+, or CD8+CD57+ T cells (not recorded which) from PBMCs. All receptors come from a human donor with aplastic anemia. The CDR3 runs from the conserved cysteine through the conserved F or W. D genes are given only for firm matches. Clone sizes are given selectively: once, few, many, or a class where the clone is expanded.

TRBJ2-7 | TRBV20-1 | . | TRBD2 | TGCAGTTCCGTTCCCCTAGCGGGAGGGCCAATTTACTTC | CSSVPLAGGPIYF
TRBJ1-5 | TRBV19 | . | TRBD1 | TGTGCCAGTAGTATAAGGGGCCCGGGACAGGGTTCCAATCAGCCCCAGCATTTT | CASSIRGPGQGSNQPQHF
TRBJ2-1 | TRBV24-1 | . | . | TGTGCCACCAGTGATTTTACAGGGACGAATGAGCAGTTCTTC | CATSDFTGTNEQFF
TRBJ2-5 | TRBV5-1 | few | . | TGTGCCAGCAGCGTAGGGGGGATGGAGACCCAGTACTTC | CASSVGGMETQYF
TRBJ1-2 | TRBV2 | few | . | TGTGCCAGCAGTGAAGCGCGGGTGAACTATGGCTACACCTTC | CASSEARVNYGYTF
TRBJ2-1 | TRBV4-1 | few | . | TGCGCCAGCAGCTTCAAACAGGGCCTCTCCTACAATGAGCAGTTCTTC | CASSFKQGLSYNEQFF
TRBJ2-1 | TRBV7-7 | . | . | TGTGCTAGCAGCCTCAGCTTAAACGGGATCGATGAGCAGTTCTTC | CASSLSLNGIDEQFF
TRBJ2-1 | TRBV9 | . | TRBD2 | TGTGCCAGCGTACCCGCCACTAGCGGGGGGCGCAGTGAGCAGTTCTTC | CASVPATSGGRSEQFF
TRBJ2-3 | TRBV9 | . | . | TGTGCCAGCAGCGTAACCCCGGCAGCCCCAGATACGCAGTATTTT | CASSVTPAAPDTQYF
TRBJ2-5 | TRBV12-3/TRBV12-4 | . | . | TGTGCCAGCAGCCTCCTAGTGGAAGAGACCCAGTACTTC | CASSLLVEETQYF
TRBJ1-4 | TRBV29-1 | . | . | TGCAGCGCCCTATCGGGCGAAAAACTGTTTTTT | CSALSGEKLFF
TRBJ2-7 | TRBV7-2 | . | . | TGTGCCAGCAGGCGAGACTTGGGGGGCGAGCAGTACTTC | CASRRDLGGEQYF
TRBJ2-3 | TRBV7-3 | once | . | TGTGCCAGCAGCTTAATACCTGGGGGGCTGCTAGATACGCAGTATTTT | CASSLIPGGLLDTQYF
TRBJ2-3 | TRBV7-2 | . | TRBD2 | TGTGTCAGCAGCCGCGTGGGGGGGGCAGATACGCAGTATTTT | CVSSRVGGADTQYF
TRBJ1-1 | TRBV20-1 | once | . | TGCAGTGCGTTTGGCGGGATGAACACTGAAGCTTTCTTT | CSAFGGMNTEAFF
TRBJ2-7 | TRBV7-3 | . | TRBD1 | TGTGCCAGCAGTCGTCAGGGGGCGTCGGACGAGCAGTACTTC | CASSRQGASDEQYF
TRBJ2-5 | TRBV2 | . | TRBD1 | TGTGCCAGCACTAAGGACAGGGGAGGTACAGAGACTCAGTACTTC | CASTKDRGGTETQYF
TRBJ2-7 | TRBV9 | . | TRBD2 | TGTGCCAGCAGCTCCGGGACTACGATCTGGCAGTACTTC | CASSSGTTIWQYF
TRBJ1-2 | TRBV15 | . | TRBD1 | TGTGCCACCAGCAGAGATCGGGGGACAGGTGTACCCTATGGCTACACCTTC | CATSRDRGTGVPYGYTF
TRBJ1-1 | TRBV5-1 | . | . | TGCGCCAGCAGCTTCGGGGATAGGGCTTTCTTT | CASSFGDRAFF
TRBJ2-5 | TRBV10-1 | . | . | TGCGCCAGCAGCCCCAGTTGGGGCGGAGATCAAGAGACCCAGTACTTC | CASSPSWGGDQETQYF
TRBJ1-6 | TRBV7-2 | . | . | TGTGCCAGCAGCAAGCTTAACCTCTCACCCCTCCACTTT | CASSKLNLSPLHF
TRBJ2-6 | TRBV24-1 | . | . | TGTGCCACCAGTGACTCGATCCCTTCTGGGGCCAACGTCCTGACTTTC | CATSDSIPSGANVLTF
TRBJ2-3 | TRBV7-6 | . | . | TGTGCCAGCAGCTTAGGACGGCATCTCACAGATACGCAGTATTTT | CASSLGRHLTDTQYF
TRBJ1-5 | TRBV7-2 | . | TRBD1 | TGTGCCAGCAGAACAGGGGGGACGAATCAGCCCCAGCATTTT | CASRTGGTNQPQHF
TRBJ2-7 | TRBV6-5 | . | . | TGTGCCAGCAGTAACCACCAGGGAGGCTACGAGCAGTACTTC | CASSNHQGGYEQYF
TRBJ1-2 | TRBV15 | . | TRBD1 | TGTGCCACCAGCGGAGGGGGCGGTTATGGCTACACCTTC | CATSGGGGYGYTF
TRBJ2-2 | TRBV10-1 | . | . | TGCGCCAGCAGTAGTGCCGGTGCATCGACCGGGGAGCTGTTTTTT | CASSSAGASTGELFF
TRBJ2-5 | TRBV27 | . | TRBD2 | TGTGCCAGCAGTTTAAGCTGGGGCGGGAGTTCTCAAGAGACCCAGTACTTC | CASSLSWGGSSQETQYF
TRBJ2-7 | TRBV7-8 | . | . | TGTGCCAGCAGCCCCCATGGGGGGAACGAGCAGTACTTC | CASSPHGGNEQYF
TRBJ1-5 | TRBV29-1 | . | . | TGCAGCGTTAGCCGTGGGGTAGGTCAGCCCCAGCATTTT | CSVSRGVGQPQHF
TRBJ2-1 | TRBV11-1 | . | . | TGTGCCAGCAGCATCCCCCCAATCTATGAGCAGTTCTTC | CASSIPPIYEQFF
TRBJ2-7 | TRBV15 | . | TRBD2 | TGTGCCACCCGAGCAGCGGGGGGCTCCTACGAGCAGTACTTC | CATRAAGGSYEQYF
TRBJ2-1 | TRBV24-1 | once | TRBD2 | TGTGCCACCAGTGACACAACCCAGCGGGGGGGTGGCAATGAGCAGTTCTTC | CATSDTTQRGGGNEQFF
TRBJ2-7 | TRBV7-6 | . | TRBD2 | TGTGCCAGCAGCTCCGGTCCGGGGGGATACGAGCAGTACTTC | CASSSGPGGYEQYF
TRBJ1-6 | TRBV10-1 | . | . | TGCGCCAGCAGTGCCCTAAAAAATTCACCCCTCCACTTT | CASSALKNSPLHF
TRBJ1-1 | TRBV7-3 | . | . | TGTGCCAGCGGGCGACTTCCGAACACTGAAGCTTTCTTT | CASGRLPNTEAFF
TRBJ2-1 | TRBV10-2 | once | TRBD2 | TGCGCCAGCAATGGTACACCCGGGACTAGCGGGCCTGATGAGCAGTTCTTC | CASNGTPGTSGPDEQFF
TRBJ2-7 | TRBV6-1 | . | . | TGTGCCAGCACCGGGACACTCACCTACGAGCAGTACTTC | CASTGTLTYEQYF
TRBJ1-1 | TRBV9 | once | . | TGTGCCAGCAGCCCCCAGGGAGGGGGGGCTAACACTGAAGCTTTCTTT | CASSPQGGGANTEAFF
TRBJ1-2 | TRBV7-3 | . | . | TGTGCCAGCAGCCCAAGTGGGGTCACGGTGGGAAACTATGGCTACACCTTC | CASSPSGVTVGNYGYTF
TRBJ1-5 | TRBV19 | . | TRBD1 | TGTGCCAGTAGTACGGACAGGGAACATCAGCCCCAGCATTTT | CASSTDREHQPQHF